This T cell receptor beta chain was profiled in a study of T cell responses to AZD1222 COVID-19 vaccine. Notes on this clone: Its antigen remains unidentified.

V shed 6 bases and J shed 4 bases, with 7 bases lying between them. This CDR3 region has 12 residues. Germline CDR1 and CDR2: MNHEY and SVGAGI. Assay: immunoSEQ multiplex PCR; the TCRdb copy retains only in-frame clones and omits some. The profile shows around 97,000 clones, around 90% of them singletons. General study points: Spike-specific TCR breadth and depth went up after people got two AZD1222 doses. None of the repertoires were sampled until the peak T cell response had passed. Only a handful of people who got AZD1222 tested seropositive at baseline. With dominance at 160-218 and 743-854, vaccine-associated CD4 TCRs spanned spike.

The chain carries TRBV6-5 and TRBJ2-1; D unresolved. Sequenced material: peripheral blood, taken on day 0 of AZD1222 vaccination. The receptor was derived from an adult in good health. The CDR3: CASRDVYNEQFF. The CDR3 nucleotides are TGTGCCAGCAGGGACGTATACAATGAGCAGTTCTTC.